The clone carrying this T cell receptor beta chain was seen a handful of times. This is likely a read error, given that the CDR3 carries no conserved phenylalanine or tryptophan at its end. This CDR3 has 15 amino acids. Trimming took 4 bases from V and 6 from J, leaving 16 bases between them. The V gene's germline CDR1 is GTSNPN and CDR2 SVGIG (reference sequence). This record belongs to a study of T cells in Graves' hyperthyroidism and ophthalmopathy. Graves' hyperthyroidism showing no ophthalmopathy progression within 18 months was considered stable. Disease duration under 2 months; hyperthyroidism patients were aged 18 to 65. Regions amplified from RNA transcripts were the TCR beta CDR3 regions. In the first-round RT-PCR of the TCR CDR3, the HTBI primer set was used. MiXCR was run by TCRdb on the multiplex PCR reads, yielding one entry per CDR3 protein. This table holds approximately 590,000 distinct CDR3 sequences, 15% to 19% found once.

The sequence derives from a woman between 25 and 40 years old with Graves' hyperthyroidism. The chain uses TRBV30 and TRBJ1-6; D possibly corresponds to TRBD1 (5 bases). Sequencing was done on a sample of blood. The CDR3 here is CAWNRFGGSNSPLHL. The CDR3 coding sequence is TGTGCCTGGAACCGTTTCGGGGGTAGTAATTCACCCCTCCACCTT.